This entry lists 2 T cell receptor beta chains sequenced from one sample in a study of T cells in tuberculosis. Libraries were prepared by immunoSEQ multiplex PCR; TCRdb keeps only in-frame clonotypes and omits some of them. This sample has approximately 35,000 clones, with around 96% found just once. Material: PBMCs. These receptors all come from a donor aged 10-29 years with latent tuberculosis or without tuberculosis infection.

The chain uses TRBV28 and TRBJ2-2; 13 nucleotides line up with TRBD2. The germline gives CDR1 MDHEN, CDR2 SYDVKM. The CDR3 consists of 17 residues. After removal of 6 bases from V and 5 bases from J, the junction contained 9 bases not matched to a gene. The CDR3 bases are TGTGCCAGCAGGACTAGCGGGAGGTCGTATGATACCGGGGAGCTGTTTTTT. Encoded protein: CASRTSGRSYDTGELFF.

The J gene is TRBJ1-2, the V gene TRBV5-1; 8 bases agree with TRBD1. The V gene end was trimmed by 4 bases and the J gene end by 8 bases; junction bases not matched to a gene: 7. The V gene's germline CDR1 is SGHRS and CDR2 YFSETQ. The CDR3 sequence is 13 residues long. The CDR3 DNA sequence: TGCGCCAGCAGCCCTGACAGGGGTCCAGGCTACACCTTC. Encoded protein: CASSPDRGPGYTF.